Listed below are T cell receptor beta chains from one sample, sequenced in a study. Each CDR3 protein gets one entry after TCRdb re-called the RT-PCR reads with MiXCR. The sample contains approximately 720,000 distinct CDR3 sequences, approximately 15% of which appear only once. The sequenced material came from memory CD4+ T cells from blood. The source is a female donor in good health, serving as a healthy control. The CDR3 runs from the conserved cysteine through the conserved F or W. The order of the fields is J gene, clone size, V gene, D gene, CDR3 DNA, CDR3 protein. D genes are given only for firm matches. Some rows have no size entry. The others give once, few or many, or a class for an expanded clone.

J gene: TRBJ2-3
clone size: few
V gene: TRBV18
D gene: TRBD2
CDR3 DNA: TGTGCCAGCTCAGCACTAGCGGGGGGCACACCCACAGATACGCAGTATTTT
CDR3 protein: CASSALAGGTPTDTQYF

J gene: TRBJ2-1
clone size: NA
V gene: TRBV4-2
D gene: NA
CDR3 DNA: TGTGCCAGCAGCCAAGAACAGCGGAGCTCCTACAATGAGCAGTTCTTC
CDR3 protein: CASSQEQRSSYNEQFF

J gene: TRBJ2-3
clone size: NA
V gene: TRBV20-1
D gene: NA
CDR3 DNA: TGCAGTGCTAGAGCCCCAGGAGGAGATACGCAGTATTTT
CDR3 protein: CSARAPGGDTQYF

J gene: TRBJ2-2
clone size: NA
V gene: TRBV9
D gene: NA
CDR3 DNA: TGTGCCAGCACCCCAAGGGAAGGACTGAACACCGGGGAGCTGTTTTTT
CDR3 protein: CASTPREGLNTGELFF

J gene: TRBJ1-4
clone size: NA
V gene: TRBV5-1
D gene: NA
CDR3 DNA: TGCGCCAGCAGCTTGACAATCAGGTCGGATGCTGAAAAACTGTTTTTT
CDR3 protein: CASSLTIRSDAEKLFF

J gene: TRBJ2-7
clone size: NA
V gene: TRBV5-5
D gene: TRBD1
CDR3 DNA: TGTGCCAGCAGCCCCCCGACAGGGACCCTCTACGAGCAGTACTTC
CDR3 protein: CASSPPTGTLYEQYF

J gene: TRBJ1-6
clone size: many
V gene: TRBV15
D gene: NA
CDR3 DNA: TGTGCCACCAGCATGGAGGCGGCAATTTCACCCCTCCACTTT
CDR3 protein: CATSMEAAISPLHF

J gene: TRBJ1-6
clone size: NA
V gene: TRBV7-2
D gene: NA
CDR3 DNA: TGTGCCAGCAGCGCCATGTCAGGGGCCAATTCACCCCTCCACTTT
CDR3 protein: CASSAMSGANSPLHF

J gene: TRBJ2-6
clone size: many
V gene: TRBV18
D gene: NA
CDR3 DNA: TGTGCCAGCTCACCATGGTCGGGGGTCTCTGGGGCCAACGTCCTGACTTTC
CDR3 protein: CASSPWSGVSGANVLTF

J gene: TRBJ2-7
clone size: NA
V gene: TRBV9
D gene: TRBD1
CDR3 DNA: TGTGCCAGCAGCGAAAGGACAGGGGGCCACTACGAGCAGTACTTC
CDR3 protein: CASSERTGGHYEQYF

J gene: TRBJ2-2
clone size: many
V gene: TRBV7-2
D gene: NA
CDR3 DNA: TGTGCCAGCAGCCGAGGGGGGGCGAACACCGGGGAGCTGTTTTTT
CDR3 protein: CASSRGGANTGELFF

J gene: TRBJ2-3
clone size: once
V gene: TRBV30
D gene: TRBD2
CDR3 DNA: TGTGCCTGGAGTCAGAGCGGGAGTACAGATACGCAGTATTTT
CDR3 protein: CAWSQSGSTDTQYF

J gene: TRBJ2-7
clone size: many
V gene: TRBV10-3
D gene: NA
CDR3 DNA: TGTGCCATCAGTGAGTCGGGGCGGGGTTCCCCCTACGAGCAGTACTTC
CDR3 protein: CAISESGRGSPYEQYF

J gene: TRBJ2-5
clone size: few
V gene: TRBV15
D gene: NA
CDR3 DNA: TGTGCCACCAGCAGAGTTCCAGGTGTAGGTGAGACCCAGTACTTC
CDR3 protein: CATSRVPGVGETQYF

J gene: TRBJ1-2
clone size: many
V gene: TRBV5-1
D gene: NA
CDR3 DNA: TGCGCCAGCAGCCAGTACCTAAACTATGGCTACACCTTC
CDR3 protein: CASSQYLNYGYTF

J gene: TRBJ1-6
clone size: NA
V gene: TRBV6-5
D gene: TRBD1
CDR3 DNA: TGTGCCAGCAGTAGGGGACAGGGGTATTCACCCCTCCACTTT
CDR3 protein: CASSRGQGYSPLHF

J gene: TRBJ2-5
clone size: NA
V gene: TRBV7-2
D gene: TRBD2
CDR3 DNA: TGTGCCAGCAGCTCAGCGGCTAGCGGGGGCCAAGAGACCCAGTACTTC
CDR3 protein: CASSSAASGGQETQYF

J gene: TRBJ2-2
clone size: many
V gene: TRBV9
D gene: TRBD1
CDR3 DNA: TGTGCCAGCAGTCCCCGGGACAGGGATGTCGGGGAGCTGTTTTTT
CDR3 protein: CASSPRDRDVGELFF

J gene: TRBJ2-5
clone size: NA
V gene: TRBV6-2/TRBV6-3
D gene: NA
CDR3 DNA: TGTGCCAGCAGAAAGATGGGGGGAGAGACCCAGTACTTC
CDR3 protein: CASRKMGGETQYF

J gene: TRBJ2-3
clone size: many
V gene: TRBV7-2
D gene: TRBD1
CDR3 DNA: TGTGCCAGCAGCTTTGTCGGGACAGGGTCGGATACGCAGTATTTT
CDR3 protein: CASSFVGTGSDTQYF

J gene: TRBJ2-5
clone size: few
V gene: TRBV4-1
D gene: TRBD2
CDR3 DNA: TGCGCCAGCAGCCAAGATGGTAGACTAGCGGCAGAGACCCAGTACTTC
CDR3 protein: CASSQDGRLAAETQYF

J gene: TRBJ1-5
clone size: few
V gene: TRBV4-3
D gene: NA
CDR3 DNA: TGCGCCAGCAGCCAAGATCTTGGGGGGGTAGTAGGTCAGCCCCAGCATTTT
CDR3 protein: CASSQDLGGVVGQPQHF

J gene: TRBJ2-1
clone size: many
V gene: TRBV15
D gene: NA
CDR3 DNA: TGTGCCACCAGCCCCGACTCTGAATCCTACAATGAGCAGTTCTTC
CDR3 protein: CATSPDSESYNEQFF

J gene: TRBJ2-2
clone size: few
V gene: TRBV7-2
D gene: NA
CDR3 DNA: TGTGCCGGGAGCATCACCGGGGAGCTGTTTTTT
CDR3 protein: CAGSITGELFF

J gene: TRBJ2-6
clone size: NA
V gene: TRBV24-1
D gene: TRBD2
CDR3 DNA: TGTGCCACCAGTGATTTGGGGGGGGATGGGGCCAACGTCCTGACTTTC
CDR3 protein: CATSDLGGDGANVLTF

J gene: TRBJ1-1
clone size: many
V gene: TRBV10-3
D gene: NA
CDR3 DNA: TGTGCCATCAGCCCGGACAGCACTGAAGCTTTCTTT
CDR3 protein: CAISPDSTEAFF

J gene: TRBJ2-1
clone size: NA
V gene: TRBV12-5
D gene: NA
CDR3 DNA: TGTGCTAGTGGTTTGGTACAGGACGAGCAGTTCTTC
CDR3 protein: CASGLVQDEQFF

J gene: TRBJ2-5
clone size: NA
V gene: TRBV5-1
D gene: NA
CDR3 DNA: TGCGCCAGCAGCTTGTTCTATAAGGGTGAGACCCAGTACTTC
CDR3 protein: CASSLFYKGETQYF

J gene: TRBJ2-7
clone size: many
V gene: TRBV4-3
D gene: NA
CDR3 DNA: TGCGCCAGCAGCCAAGATGCCGCAGGGGGGAGATACGAGCAGTACTTC
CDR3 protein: CASSQDAAGGRYEQYF

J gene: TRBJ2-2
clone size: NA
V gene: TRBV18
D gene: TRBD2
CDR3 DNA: TGTGCCAGCTCACCCTTTTCAAAAGCGGGAGAGACGTACACCGGGGAGCTGTTTTTT
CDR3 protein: CASSPFSKAGETYTGELFF

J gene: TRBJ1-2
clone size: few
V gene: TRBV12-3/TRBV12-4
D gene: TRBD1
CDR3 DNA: TGTGCCAGCAGTTTGAGTTCGACAGGGGGTGGCTACACCTTC
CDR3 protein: CASSLSSTGGGYTF

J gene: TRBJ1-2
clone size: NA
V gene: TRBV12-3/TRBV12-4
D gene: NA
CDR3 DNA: TGTGCCAGCAGTTTCGGAAATGGCTACACCTTC
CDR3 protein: CASSFGNGYTF

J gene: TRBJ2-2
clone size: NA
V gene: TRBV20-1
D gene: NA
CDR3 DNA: TGCAGTGCTAGACCCGGGGGGACAGGGAACACCGGGGAGCTGTTTTTT
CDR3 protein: CSARPGGTGNTGELFF

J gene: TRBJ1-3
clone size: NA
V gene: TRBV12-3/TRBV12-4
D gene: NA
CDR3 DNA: TGTGCCAGCAGCACAGTCATTTCTGGAAACACCATATATTTT
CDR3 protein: CASSTVISGNTIYF

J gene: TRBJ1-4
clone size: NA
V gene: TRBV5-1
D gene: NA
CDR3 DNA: TGCGCCAGCAGATCCCCAGGGTCGGCTAATGAAAAACTGTTTTTT
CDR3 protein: CASRSPGSANEKLFF